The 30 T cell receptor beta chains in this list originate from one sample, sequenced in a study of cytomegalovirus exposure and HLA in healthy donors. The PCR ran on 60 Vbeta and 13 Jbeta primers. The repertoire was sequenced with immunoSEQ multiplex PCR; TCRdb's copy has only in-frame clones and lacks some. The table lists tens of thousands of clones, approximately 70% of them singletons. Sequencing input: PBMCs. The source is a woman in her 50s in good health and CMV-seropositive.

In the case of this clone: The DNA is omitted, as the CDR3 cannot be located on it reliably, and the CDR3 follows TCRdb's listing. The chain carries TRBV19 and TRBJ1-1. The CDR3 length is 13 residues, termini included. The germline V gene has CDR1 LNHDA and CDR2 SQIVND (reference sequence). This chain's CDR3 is CASTSGIFTEAFF.

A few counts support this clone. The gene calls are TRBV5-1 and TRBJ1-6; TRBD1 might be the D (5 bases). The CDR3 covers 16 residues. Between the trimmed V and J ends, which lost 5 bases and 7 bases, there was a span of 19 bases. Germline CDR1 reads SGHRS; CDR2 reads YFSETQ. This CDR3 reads CASRPTTQGRNSPLHF. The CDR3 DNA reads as TGCGCCAGCAGACCTACAACTCAGGGAAGAAATTCACCCCTCCACTTT.

The CDR3 bases are TGTGCCAGTAACAACCGGGGGGGAGACACCGGGGAGCTGTTTTTT. It encodes CASNNRGGDTGELFF. This rearrangement joins TRBV19 to TRBJ2-2; the match to TRBD2 covers 8 bases. Trimming took 7 bases from V and 3 from J; bases not matched to a gene: 7. This CDR3 comprises 15 residues. Looked up from germline, CDR1 is LNHDA and CDR2 is SQIVND (reference sequence).

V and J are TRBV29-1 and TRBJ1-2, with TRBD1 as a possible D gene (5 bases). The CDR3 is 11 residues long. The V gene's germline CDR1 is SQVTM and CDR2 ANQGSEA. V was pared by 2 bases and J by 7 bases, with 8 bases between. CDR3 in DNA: TGCAGCGTTGAAATGGGGGGTGGCTACACCTTC. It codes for CSVEMGGGYTF. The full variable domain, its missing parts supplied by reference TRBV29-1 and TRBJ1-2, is SAVISQKPSRDICQRGTSLTIQCQVDSQVTMMFWYRQQPGQSLTLIATANQGSEATYESGFVIDKFPISRPNLTFSTLTVSNMSPEDSSIYLCSVEMGGGYTFGSGTRLTVV.

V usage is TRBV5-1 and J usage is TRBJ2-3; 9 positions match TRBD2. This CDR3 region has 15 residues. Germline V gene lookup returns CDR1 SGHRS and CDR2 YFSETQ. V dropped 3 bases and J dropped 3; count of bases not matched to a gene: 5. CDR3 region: CASSSGLANTDTQYF. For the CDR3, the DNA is TGCGCCAGCAGCTCCGGACTAGCGAATACAGATACGCAGTATTTT. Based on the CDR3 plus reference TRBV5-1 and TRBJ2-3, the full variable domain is KAGVTQTPRYLIKTRGQQVTLSCSPISGHRSVSWYQQTPGQGLQFLFEYFSETQRNKGNFPGRFSGRQFSNSRSEMNVSTLELGDSALYLCASSSGLANTDTQYFGPGTRLTVL.

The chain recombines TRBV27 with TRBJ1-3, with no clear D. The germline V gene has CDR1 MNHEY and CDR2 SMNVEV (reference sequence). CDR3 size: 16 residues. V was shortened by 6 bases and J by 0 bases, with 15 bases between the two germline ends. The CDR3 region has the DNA TGTGCCAGCAGCCCCCGGTCTCTTTACTCTGGAAACACCATATATTTT. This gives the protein CASSPRSLYSGNTIYF.

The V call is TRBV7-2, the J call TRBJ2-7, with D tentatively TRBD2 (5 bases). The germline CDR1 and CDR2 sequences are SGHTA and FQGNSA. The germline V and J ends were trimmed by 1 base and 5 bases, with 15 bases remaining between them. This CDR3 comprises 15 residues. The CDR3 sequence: CASSLESRASHEQYF. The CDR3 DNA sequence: TGTGCCAGCAGCTTAGAATCTAGGGCTAGCCACGAGCAGTACTTC.

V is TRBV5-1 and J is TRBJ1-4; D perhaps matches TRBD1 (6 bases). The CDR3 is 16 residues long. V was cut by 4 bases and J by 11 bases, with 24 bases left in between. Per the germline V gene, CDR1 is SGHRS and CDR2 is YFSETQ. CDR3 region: CASSQQGSGALGKLFF. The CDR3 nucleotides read TGCGCCAGCAGCCAACAGGGCTCCGGGGCTCTAGGGAAACTGTTTTTT.

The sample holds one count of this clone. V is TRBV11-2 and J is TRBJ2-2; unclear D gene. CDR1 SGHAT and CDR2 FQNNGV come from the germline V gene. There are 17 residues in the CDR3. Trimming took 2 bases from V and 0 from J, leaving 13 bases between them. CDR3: CASSLYFAAANTGELFF. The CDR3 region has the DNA TGTGCCAGCAGCTTATACTTCGCGGCAGCGAACACCGGGGAGCTGTTTTTT.

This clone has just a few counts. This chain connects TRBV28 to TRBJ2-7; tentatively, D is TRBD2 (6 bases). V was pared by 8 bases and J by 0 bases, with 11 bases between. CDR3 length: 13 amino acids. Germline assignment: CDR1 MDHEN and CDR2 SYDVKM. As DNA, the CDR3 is TGTGCCAGCCAATGGACTAACTCCTACGAGCAGTACTTC. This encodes CASQWTNSYEQYF.

CDR3: CASSLYSKGVGNTEAFF. CDR3 coding DNA: TGCGCCAGCAGCCTATACTCTAAAGGGGTGGGGAACACTGAAGCTTTCTTT. The gene calls are TRBV4-3 and TRBJ1-1; tentatively, D is TRBD1 (5 bases). Germline V CDR1 and CDR2: LGHNA, YSLEER. V lost 4 bases, J lost 1 base, and 19 bases lay in between. The CDR3 covers 17 residues.

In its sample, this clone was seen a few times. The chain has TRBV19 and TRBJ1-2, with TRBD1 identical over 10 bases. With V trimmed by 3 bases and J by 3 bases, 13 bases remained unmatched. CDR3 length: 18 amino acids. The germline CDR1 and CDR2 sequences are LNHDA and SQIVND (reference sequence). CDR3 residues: CASSIPKTGGWRDYGYTF. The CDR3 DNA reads TGTGCCAGTAGTATCCCTAAGACAGGGGGCTGGCGAGACTATGGCTACACCTTC.

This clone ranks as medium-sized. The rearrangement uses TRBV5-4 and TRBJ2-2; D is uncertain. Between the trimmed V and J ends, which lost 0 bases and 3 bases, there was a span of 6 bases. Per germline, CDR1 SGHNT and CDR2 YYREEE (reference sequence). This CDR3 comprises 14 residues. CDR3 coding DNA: TGTGCCAGCAGCTTGGACAGATACACCGGGGAGCTGTTTTTT. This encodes CASSLDRYTGELFF. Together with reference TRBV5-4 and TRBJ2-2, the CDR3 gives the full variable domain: ETGVTQSPTHLIKTRGQQVTLRCSSQSGHNTVSWYQQALGQGPQFIFQYYREEENGRGNFPPRFSGLQFPNYSSELNVNALELDDSALYLCASSLDRYTGELFFGEGSRLTVL.

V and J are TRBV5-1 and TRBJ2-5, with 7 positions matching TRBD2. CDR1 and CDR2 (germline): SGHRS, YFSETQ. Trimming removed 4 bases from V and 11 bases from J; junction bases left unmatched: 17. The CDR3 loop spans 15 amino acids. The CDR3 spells CASSPSGGSSREQYF. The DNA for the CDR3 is TGCGCCAGCAGCCCTTCGGGCGGGAGCTCACGGGAGCAGTACTTC. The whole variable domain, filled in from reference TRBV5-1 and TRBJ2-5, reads KAGVTQTPRYLIKTRGQQVTLSCSPISGHRSVSWYQQTPGQGLQFLFEYFSETQRNKGNFPGRFSGRQFSNSRSEMNVSTLELGDSALYLCASSPSGGSSREQYFGPGTRLLVL.

CDR3 sequence: CATEKDRRNQPQHF. Here the CDR3 DNA reads TGTGCCACCGAAAAGGACAGGCGAAATCAGCCCCAGCATTTT. The V and J genes are TRBV15 and TRBJ1-5; 7 bases line up with TRBD1. V trimming: 8 bases; J trimming: 4 bases; junction bases outside the gene matches: 8. The germline CDR1 and CDR2 sequences are LNHNV and YYDKDF (reference sequence). CDR3 size: 14 residues.

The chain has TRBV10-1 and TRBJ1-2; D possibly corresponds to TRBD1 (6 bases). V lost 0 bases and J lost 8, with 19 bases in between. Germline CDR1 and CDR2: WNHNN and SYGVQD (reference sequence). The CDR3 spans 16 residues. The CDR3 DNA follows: TGCGCCAGCAGTGAGTCGACTGGGACAAACCTGGGAGGCTACACCTTC. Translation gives CASSESTGTNLGGYTF.

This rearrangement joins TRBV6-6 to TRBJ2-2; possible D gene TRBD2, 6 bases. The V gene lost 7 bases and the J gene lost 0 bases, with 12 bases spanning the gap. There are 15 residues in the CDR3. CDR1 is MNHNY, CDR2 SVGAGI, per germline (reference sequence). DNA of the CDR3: TGTGCCAGCACGAACGGGAGATCGAACACCGGGGAGCTGTTTTTT. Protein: CASTNGRSNTGELFF.

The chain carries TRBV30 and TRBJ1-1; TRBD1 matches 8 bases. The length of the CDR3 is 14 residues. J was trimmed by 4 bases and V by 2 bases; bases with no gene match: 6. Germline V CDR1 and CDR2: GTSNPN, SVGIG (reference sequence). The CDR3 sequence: CAWSTGTGFTEAFF. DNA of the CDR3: TGTGCCTGGAGTACGGGGACAGGCTTCACTGAAGCTTTCTTT. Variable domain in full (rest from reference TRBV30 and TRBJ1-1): SQTIHQWPATLVQPVGSPLSLECTVEGTSNPNLYWYRQAAGRGLQLLFYSVGIGQISSEVPQNLSASRPQDRQFILSSKKLLLSDSGFYLCAWSTGTGFTEAFFGQGTRLTVV.

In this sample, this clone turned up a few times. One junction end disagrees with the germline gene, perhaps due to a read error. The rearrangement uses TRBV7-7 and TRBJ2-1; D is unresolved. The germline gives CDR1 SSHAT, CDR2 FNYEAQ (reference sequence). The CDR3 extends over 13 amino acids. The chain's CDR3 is CASSLARFNEQFF. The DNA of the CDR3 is TGTGCTAGCAGCTTGGCTAGGTTCAATGAGCAGTTCTTC.

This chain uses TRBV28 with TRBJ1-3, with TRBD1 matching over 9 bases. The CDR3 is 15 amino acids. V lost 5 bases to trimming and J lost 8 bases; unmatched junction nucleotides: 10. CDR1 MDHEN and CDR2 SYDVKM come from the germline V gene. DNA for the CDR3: TGTGCCAGCAGTAGTCCCCGGGACAGGGAGGACACCATATATTTT. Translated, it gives CASSSPRDREDTIYF.

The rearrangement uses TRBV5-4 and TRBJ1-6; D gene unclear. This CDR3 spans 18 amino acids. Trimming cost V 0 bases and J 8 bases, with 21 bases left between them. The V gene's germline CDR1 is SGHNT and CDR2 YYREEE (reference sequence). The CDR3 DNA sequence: TGTGCCAGCAGCTTGGCTGGATCGGGTGGGCGGGCGGATTCACCCCTCCACTTT. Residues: CASSLAGSGGRADSPLHF.

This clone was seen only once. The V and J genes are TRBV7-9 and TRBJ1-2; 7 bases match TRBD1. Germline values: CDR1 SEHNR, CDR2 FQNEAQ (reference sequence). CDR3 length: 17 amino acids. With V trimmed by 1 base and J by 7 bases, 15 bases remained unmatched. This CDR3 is CASSLVTGTANWIGYTF. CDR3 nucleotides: TGTGCCAGCAGCTTAGTGACCGGGACAGCTAACTGGATTGGCTACACCTTC.

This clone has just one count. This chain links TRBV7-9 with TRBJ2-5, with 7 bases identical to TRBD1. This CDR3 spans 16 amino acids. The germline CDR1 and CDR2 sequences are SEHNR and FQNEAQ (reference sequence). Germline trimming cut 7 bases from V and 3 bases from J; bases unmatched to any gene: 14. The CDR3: CASILSSGDRKETQYF. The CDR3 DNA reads TGTGCCAGCATCCTTTCGAGTGGGGACAGAAAAGAGACCCAGTACTTC.

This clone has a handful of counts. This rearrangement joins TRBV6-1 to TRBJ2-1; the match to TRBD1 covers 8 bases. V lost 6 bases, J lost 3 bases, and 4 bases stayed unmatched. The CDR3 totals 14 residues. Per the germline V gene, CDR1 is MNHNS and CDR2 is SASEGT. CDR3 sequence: CASSRQGSYNEQFF. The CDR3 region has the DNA TGTGCCAGCAGCCGACAGGGGAGCTACAATGAGCAGTTCTTC.

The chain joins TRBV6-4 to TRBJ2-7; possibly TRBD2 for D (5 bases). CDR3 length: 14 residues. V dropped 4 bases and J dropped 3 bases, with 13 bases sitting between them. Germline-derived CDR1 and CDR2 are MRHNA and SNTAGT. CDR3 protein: CASSVRELYYEQYF. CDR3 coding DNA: TGTGCCAGCAGTGTGAGGGAACTTTACTACGAGCAGTACTTC.

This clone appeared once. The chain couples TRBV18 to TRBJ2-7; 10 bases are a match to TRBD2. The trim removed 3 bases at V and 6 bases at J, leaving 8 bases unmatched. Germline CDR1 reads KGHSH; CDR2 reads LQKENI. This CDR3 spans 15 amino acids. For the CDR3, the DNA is TGTGCCAGCTCACCGTCTAGCGGGAGATACGGCGAGCAGTACTTC. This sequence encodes CASSPSSGRYGEQYF.

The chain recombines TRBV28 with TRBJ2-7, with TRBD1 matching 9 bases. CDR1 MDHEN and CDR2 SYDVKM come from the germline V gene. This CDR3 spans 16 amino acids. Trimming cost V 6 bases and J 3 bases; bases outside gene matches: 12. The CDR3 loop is CASSSDAGTGYYEQYF. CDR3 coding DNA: TGTGCCAGCAGCAGCGATGCCGGGACAGGGTACTACGAGCAGTACTTC.

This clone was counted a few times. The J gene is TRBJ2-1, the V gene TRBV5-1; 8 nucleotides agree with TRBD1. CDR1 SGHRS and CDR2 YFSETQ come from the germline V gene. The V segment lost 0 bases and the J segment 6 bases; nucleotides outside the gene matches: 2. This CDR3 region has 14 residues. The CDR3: CASSLGGTGNEQFF. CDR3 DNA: TGCGCCAGCAGCTTGGGCGGGACAGGCAATGAGCAGTTCTTC. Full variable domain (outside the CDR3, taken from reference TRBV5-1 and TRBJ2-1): KAGVTQTPRYLIKTRGQQVTLSCSPISGHRSVSWYQQTPGQGLQFLFEYFSETQRNKGNFPGRFSGRQFSNSRSEMNVSTLELGDSALYLCASSLGGTGNEQFFGPGTRLTVL.

The CDR3 DNA sequence: TGTGCCAGCAGTGACTCGGGTAGCTCCTACAATGAGCAGTTCTTC. As protein: CASSDSGSSYNEQFF. The rearrangement uses TRBV2 and TRBJ2-1, with unresolved D. Germline CDR1 is SNHLY and CDR2 is FYNNEI. Trimming stripped 3 bases from V and 0 bases from J, with 9 bases between. The CDR3 spans 15 residues.

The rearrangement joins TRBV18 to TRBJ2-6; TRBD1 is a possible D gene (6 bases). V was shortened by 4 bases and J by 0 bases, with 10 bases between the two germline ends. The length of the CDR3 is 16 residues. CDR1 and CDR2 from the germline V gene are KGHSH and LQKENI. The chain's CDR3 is CASSRTANSGANVLTF. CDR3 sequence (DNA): TGTGCCAGCTCACGGACAGCCAACTCTGGGGCCAACGTCCTGACTTTC.